Following are 7 T cell receptor beta chains from one sample sequenced in a study of Graves' ophthalmopathy and Graves' hyperthyroidism. Using RNA transcripts, the TCR beta CDR3 regions were amplified. An initial RT-PCR round employing HTBI primers preceded a second-round multiplex PCR. TCRdb passed the multiplex PCR reads through MiXCR, listing each CDR3 protein once. The sample holds fewer than 400,000 distinct CDR3 sequences, 15% to 20% seen once. The specimen sequenced was peripheral blood. These receptors all come from a woman between 18 and 29 years old with Graves' ophthalmopathy.

The J gene is TRBJ2-5, the V gene TRBV2, with D unclear. CDR3 length: 13 amino acids. With 5 bases removed from V and 5 bases from J, the gap between germline ends came to 12 bases. Per the germline V gene, CDR1 is SNHLY and CDR2 is FYNNEI. CDR3 sequence reads: CASSRDGGETQYF. CDR3 bases: TGTGCCAGCAGTCGTGATGGTGGGGAGACCCAGTACTTC.

This clonotype was seen repeatedly, ten times or more. The chain recombines TRBV3-1 with TRBJ1-2, with D possibly matching TRBD1 (5 bases). The CDR3 runs to 13 residues. The germline V gene has CDR1 LGHDT and CDR2 YNNKEL (reference sequence). Trimming removed 8 bases from V and 4 bases from J, with 14 bases in between. The CDR3 DNA is TGTGCCAGCGCCCGGGGGTCTGGCTATGGCTACACCTTC. It translates to CASARGSGYGYTF.

This clonotype was counted at least ten times. The chain couples TRBV29-1 to TRBJ2-3; D is perhaps TRBD2 (5 bases). Trimming stripped 6 bases from V and 4 bases from J, with 11 bases between. There are 12 residues in the CDR3. From germline, CDR1 is SQVTM and CDR2 ANQGSEA. The DNA for the CDR3 is TGCAGCGTCCCAGCTAGCTCAGATACGCAGTATTTT. Its translation is CSVPASSDTQYF.

This clonotype came up many times. The gene calls are TRBV30 and TRBJ2-5, with a tentative D call TRBD2 (5 bases). CDR1 is GTSNPN, CDR2 SVGIG, per germline (reference sequence). V lost 0 bases to trimming and J lost 4 bases, with 15 bases between them. CDR3 length: 15 residues. The CDR3, as DNA: TGTGCCTGGAGTGTAGGCCGGGGTGTGGGAGAGACCCAGTACTTC. Protein sequence: CAWSVGRGVGETQYF.

The sample holds many counts of this clonotype. The CDR3 DNA follows: TGCGCCAGCAGCTTAAATCCGGGACAGGCAAACACCGGGGAGCTGTTTTTT. Translated: CASSLNPGQANTGELFF. The gene calls are TRBV5-1 and TRBJ2-2, with 8 bases matching TRBD1. There are 17 residues in the CDR3. V shed 2 bases, J shed 2 bases, and the junction held 8 bases outside the gene matches. Germline lookup yields CDR1 SGHRS and CDR2 YFSETQ.

This clonotype was counted ten times or more. V gene TRBV12-3 or TRBV12-4 combines with J gene TRBJ2-7; D perhaps matches TRBD1 (6 bases). The CDR3 runs to 15 residues. Trimming removed 5 bases from V and 4 bases from J, with 18 bases in between. The CDR3 protein is CASSPQGRIQYEQYF. The CDR3 DNA reads TGTGCCAGCAGTCCACAGGGACGGATCCAATACGAGCAGTACTTC.

The rearrangement links TRBV7-2 to TRBJ2-5; 9 bases are shared with TRBD2. J gave up 0 bases and V 5 bases, and 7 bases lay outside the gene matches. The germline CDR1 and CDR2 sequences are SGHTA and FQGNSA. There are 16 residues in the CDR3. CDR3 in DNA: TGTGCCAGCAGCCCCCGACTAGCGGAGTACCAAGAGACCCAGTACTTC. This gives the protein CASSPRLAEYQETQYF.